A single sample is the source of the 20 T cell receptor beta chains below, sequenced in a study of OX40 agonist ivuxolimab in advanced cancers. Profiling relied on immunoSEQ multiplex PCR, and the TCRdb table lists in-frame clones only, not all of them. In the table there are some 66,000 clones, around 83% of which are singletons. Here the sequenced sample was CD4+ or CD8+ T cells sorted from blood, taken in a trial of the OX40 agonist ivuxolimab. These receptors all stem from an adult with an advanced solid tumor such as melanoma, head and neck, liver or kidney cancer.

This clone appeared a single time. This rearrangement joins TRBV7-2 to TRBJ2-2; 10 nucleotides agree with TRBD2. The germline V gene encodes CDR1 SGHTA and CDR2 FQGNSA. The CDR3 loop spans 15 amino acids. Trimming removed 1 base from V and 7 bases from J; junction bases left unmatched: 3. The CDR3 region is CASSLVSGRVGELFF. DNA of the CDR3: TGTGCCAGCAGCTTAGTAAGCGGGAGGGTCGGGGAGCTGTTTTTT.

This chain joins TRBV11-2 and TRBJ1-3; D is unresolved. Trimming took 1 base from V and 0 from J, leaving 7 bases between them. The CDR3 is 15 amino acids. Germline CDR1 and CDR2: SGHAT and FQNNGV. CDR3 nucleotide sequence: TGTGCCAGCAGCTTAGGCGGATACTCTGGAAACACCATATATTTT. Translated, it gives CASSLGGYSGNTIYF.

This rearrangement joins TRBV29-1 to TRBJ2-3; D gene uncertain. The CDR3 runs 13 residues. Germline V lookup: CDR1 SQVTM, CDR2 ANQGSEA. V was clipped by 5 bases and J by 1 base, with 10 bases between them. The CDR3 region is CSVTIVGTDTQYF. The CDR3 DNA follows: TGCAGCGTTACGATCGTCGGCACAGATACGCAGTATTTT.

The rearrangement joins TRBV18 to TRBJ1-3; D perhaps matches TRBD1 (5 bases). CDR3 length: 13 residues. Trimming took off 11 bases at V and 3 bases at J, with 14 bases between the two ends. Looked up from germline, CDR1 is KGHSH and CDR2 is LQKENI. The CDR3 reads CACLEGLGNTIYF. The CDR3 nucleotides read TGTGCCTGTCTTGAGGGGCTTGGAAACACCATATATTTT.

This CDR3 is CAIRPSGTSGSEIRETQYF. CDR3 in DNA: TGTGCCATCAGACCGTCCGGGACTAGCGGGAGTGAAATTCGAGAGACCCAGTACTTC. The gene calls are TRBV10-3 and TRBJ2-5; 14 bases are shared with TRBD2. CDR1 and CDR2 (germline): ENHRY, SYGVKD. The CDR3 runs 19 residues. The V segment lost 6 bases and the J segment 4 bases; nucleotides outside the gene matches: 16.

The V and J genes are TRBV5-1 and TRBJ2-5; D unresolved. The closer fit of TRBJ2-7 to the DNA end suggests the J call may be wrong. CDR3 length equals 18 residues. Germline CDR1 reads SGHRS; CDR2 reads YFSETQ. CDR3 region: CASSFYTLEVPTPYEQYF. In DNA, the CDR3 is TGCGCCAGCAGCTTCTACACCTTGGAAGTTCCTACCCCCTACGAGCAGTACTTC.

The V call is TRBV28, the J call TRBJ2-4; TRBD1 matches 9 bases. J lost 6 bases, V lost 6 bases, and 9 bases had no gene match. Germline CDR1 reads MDHEN; CDR2 reads SYDVKM. The CDR3 consists of 15 residues. The CDR3 reads CASRGGQGWLNIQYF. The CDR3 DNA reads TGTGCCAGCAGGGGCGGACAGGGGTGGTTAAACATTCAGTACTTC.

V and J are TRBV15 and TRBJ2-1; D tentatively fits TRBD1 or TRBD2 (5 bases each). Trimming pared 3 bases from V and 7 bases from J, leaving 16 bases between. The CDR3 loop spans 15 amino acids. The germline CDR1 and CDR2 sequences are LNHNV and YYDKDF (reference sequence). The CDR3 DNA is TGTGCCACCAGCAGGAGGGGTCAGGGTGAGAATGAGCAGTTCTTC. Its protein is CATSRRGQGENEQFF.

This chain uses TRBV19 with TRBJ2-7, with D possibly being TRBD1 (5 bases). V was cut by 1 base and J by 6 bases, with 13 bases left in between. Germline-derived CDR1 and CDR2 are LNHDA and SQIVND (reference sequence). The CDR3 spans 14 residues. The CDR3: CASSIGGLRGEQYF. CDR3 DNA: TGTGCCAGTAGTATAGGGGGCTTACGAGGCGAGCAGTACTTC.

The chain uses TRBV13 and TRBJ2-7, with 11 bases that match TRBD2. The V and J ends lost 4 bases and 2 bases, in that order; junction bases with no gene match: 13. Per germline, CDR1 PRHDT and CDR2 FYEKMQ (reference sequence). CDR3 length: 18 residues. CDR3 nucleotides: TGTGCCAGCAGCTCCCGGACTAGCGGGTTTCGAGGGACCTACGAGCAGTACTTC. It specifies CASSSRTSGFRGTYEQYF.

The chain has TRBV6-6 and TRBJ2-7; TRBD2 is a possible D gene (6 bases). Per the germline V gene, CDR1 is MNHNY and CDR2 is SVGAGI (reference sequence). The length of the CDR3 is 14 residues. Trimming took 6 bases from V and 2 from J, leaving 14 bases between them. The DNA of the CDR3 is TGTGCCAGCAGCCTGGGACTCCCCGCCTACGAGCAGTACTTC. It encodes CASSLGLPAYEQYF.

J is TRBJ1-4 and V is TRBV19; D is perhaps TRBD1 (5 bases). The CDR3 contains 16 residues. Trimming pared 1 base from V and 4 bases from J, leaving 13 bases between. Germline CDR1 LNHDA, CDR2 SQIVND (reference sequence). DNA for the CDR3: TGTGCCAGTAGTATAGGGGGGGTCCGGAGTAATGAAAAACTGTTTTTT. Its translation is CASSIGGVRSNEKLFF.

V usage is TRBV29-1 and J usage is TRBJ2-2, with TRBD1 matching over 8 bases. Germline V CDR1 and CDR2: SQVTM, ANQGSEA. CDR3 length: 15 residues. The V segment lost 6 bases and the J segment 0 bases; nucleotides outside the gene matches: 6. The CDR3 is CSVADRVPNTGELFF. The CDR3 nucleotides read TGCAGCGTGGCGGACAGGGTACCGAACACCGGGGAGCTGTTTTTT.

This chain links TRBV19 with TRBJ2-5; D unresolved. There are 14 residues in the CDR3. Germline V gene lookup returns CDR1 LNHDA and CDR2 SQIVND (reference sequence). V was trimmed by 6 bases and J by 7 bases, leaving 18 bases between them. As DNA, the CDR3 is TGTGCCAGTAGAACGGATCAAAAACGCGGGACCCAGTACTTC. This translates into CASRTDQKRGTQYF.

J is TRBJ2-3 and V is TRBV28; no definite D call. This CDR3 has 14 residues. Germline CDR1 reads MDHEN; CDR2 reads SYDVKM. Trimming removed 8 bases from V and 3 bases from J, with 15 bases in between. Here the CDR3 DNA reads TGTGCCAGCGCGGAAGCGACCTGGACAGATACGCAGTATTTT. Translated: CASAEATWTDTQYF.

The chain couples TRBV28 to TRBJ2-7, with D possibly being TRBD1 (6 bases). This CDR3 spans 14 amino acids. In germline, CDR1 is MDHEN, CDR2 SYDVKM. Trimming removed 7 bases at V and 0 bases at J, with 13 bases between. The CDR3 nucleotides are TGTGCCAGCACTGGGGGCCCGAGCTCCTACGAGCAGTACTTC. Protein: CASTGGPSSYEQYF.

This clone was counted once. CDR3 sequence reads: CASSESVGVGSDEQFF. The DNA for the CDR3 is TGCGCCAGCAGTGAGTCGGTGGGAGTCGGATCCGATGAGCAGTTCTTC. This chain uses TRBV10-1 with TRBJ2-1, with D possibly being TRBD2 (5 bases). Germline lookup yields CDR1 WNHNN and CDR2 SYGVQD (reference sequence). This CDR3 has 16 amino acids. The V end was cut by 0 bases, the J end by 8 bases, with 17 bases between.

The table lists this clone with a few counts. This rearrangement joins TRBV13 to TRBJ1-3; the D is unclear. V was shortened by 1 base and J by 3 bases, with 10 bases between the two germline ends. The germline gives CDR1 PRHDT, CDR2 FYEKMQ (reference sequence). This CDR3 contains 15 residues. The CDR3 is CASSLDRRRGNTIYF. The CDR3 region has the DNA TGTGCCAGCAGCTTAGATCGGCGTCGTGGAAACACCATATATTTT. Looking up the rest from reference TRBV13 and TRBJ1-3 gives the full variable domain: AAGVIQSPRHLIKEKRETATLKCYPIPRHDTVYWYQQGPGQDPQFLISFYEKMQSDKGSIPDRFSAQQFSDYHSELNMSSLELGDSALYFCASSLDRRRGNTIYFGEGSWLTVV.

V is TRBV6-6 and J is TRBJ2-1; D unresolved. Trimming removed 4 bases at V and 10 bases at J, with 14 bases between. Germline lookup yields CDR1 MNHNY and CDR2 SVGAGI (reference sequence). This CDR3 comprises 13 residues. DNA for the CDR3: TGTGCCAGCAGTTTCCTCTCCGTGGGGGAGCAGTTCTTC. Its translation: CASSFLSVGEQFF.

CDR3 bases: TGTGCCTGGAGTTCGGCCGCACTCTCTGGAAACACCATATATTTT. It is translated as CAWSSAALSGNTIYF. This rearrangement joins TRBV30 to TRBJ1-3, with D unclear. The CDR3 contains 15 residues. Trimming removed 2 bases at V and 0 bases at J, with 11 bases between. Germline-derived CDR1 and CDR2 are GTSNPN and SVGIG (reference sequence). The full variable domain, in which reference TRBV30 and TRBJ1-3 provide the parts outside the CDR3, is SQTIHQWPATLVQPVGSPLSLECTVEGTSNPNLYWYRQAAGRGLQLLFYSVGIGQISSEVPQNLSASRPQDRQFILSSKKLLLSDSGFYLCAWSSAALSGNTIYFGEGSWLTVV.